This TCR beta chain was recovered during a study of OX40 agonist ivuxolimab in advanced cancers. Germline assignment: CDR1 MDHEN and CDR2 SYDVKM. The CDR3 covers 15 residues. V was shortened by 7 bases and J by 1 base, with 14 bases between the two germline ends. Clones were read by immunoSEQ multiplex PCR, and TCRdb kept only the in-frame ones, dropping some. Of over 45,000 clones detected, approximately 83% appear once; the ten largest clones hold approximately 4.8%. The TCR was taken from an adult with an advanced solid tumor such as melanoma, head and neck, liver or kidney cancer. The input for sequencing was CD4+ or CD8+ T cells sorted from blood, taken in a trial of the OX40 agonist ivuxolimab. The chain joins TRBV28 to TRBJ1-5, with D perhaps matching TRBD1 (5 bases). CDR3 in amino acids: CASIRRVFSNQPQHF. Written as DNA, the CDR3 is TGTGCCAGCATTCGCAGGGTATTCAGCAATCAGCCCCAGCATTTT.